These T cell receptor beta chains were read from a single sample in a study of CD8 T cells in ankylosing spondylitis. One entry per CDR3 protein, called by TCRdb with MiXCR from the 5' RACE reads. The table includes around 91,000 distinct CDR3 sequences, roughly 8.5% detected once. The sequencing sample was made of blood, either unsorted or a sorted T cell fraction (not recorded which). These receptors were collected from a male donor with ankylosing spondylitis. Both conserved end residues are part of each CDR3. A D gene is named only where the DNA matches it firmly. Clone sizes are given selectively: once, few, many, or a class where the clone is expanded.

few,TRBJ2-1,TRBD1,TRBV5-1,CASSLRAPGQGDFYVFF,TGCGCCAGCAGCTTGAGGGCTCCCGGACAGGGAGACTTTTATGTGTTCTTC
few,TRBJ2-5,TRBD1,TRBV28,CASSSDREAYQETQYF,TGTGCCAGCAGTTCTGACAGGGAAGCTTACCAAGAGACCCAGTACTTC
-,TRBJ2-1,-,TRBV2,CASSDSGTPTGDEQFF,TGTGCCAGCAGCGATAGCGGAACTCCAACCGGGGATGAGCAGTTCTTC
few,TRBJ2-1,-,TRBV7-8,CASSLVDTSYNEQFF,TGTGCCAGCAGCTTAGTTGACACATCGTACAATGAGCAGTTCTTC
few,TRBJ1-1,-,TRBV5-6,CASSLLSGRITAFF,TGTGCCAGCAGCCTGCTCAGTGGGCGAATTACGGCTTTCTTT
many,TRBJ2-7,-,TRBV27,CASSPSDLLYEQYF,TGTGCCAGCAGTCCCTCGGACTTACTCTACGAGCAGTACTTC
many,TRBJ2-4,-,TRBV7-9,CASSLGGAKNIQYF,TGTGCCAGCAGCTTGGGGGGAGCCAAAAACATTCAGTACTTC
many,TRBJ2-7,-,TRBV7-2,CASSLASSALGEQYF,TGTGCCAGCAGCTTAGCTTCGTCGGCGTTGGGCGAGCAGTACTTC
few,TRBJ1-4,-,TRBV5-1,CASSLETGWNEKLFF,TGCGCCAGCAGCTTGGAAACAGGATGGAATGAAAAACTGTTTTTT
many,TRBJ2-3,TRBD2,TRBV24-1,CATSDPAGDVTDTQYF,TGTGCCACCAGTGACCCAGCGGGAGATGTCACAGATACGCAGTATTTT
many,TRBJ1-1,-,TRBV29-1,CSVEDLGGGLGTEAFF,TGCAGCGTTGAAGATCTTGGGGGGGGGCTGGGGACTGAAGCTTTCTTT
-,TRBJ1-2,-,TRBV12-3/TRBV12-4,CASSFDSSNYGYTF,TGTGCCAGCAGTTTTGACAGCAGTAACTATGGCTACACCTTC
few,TRBJ2-7,-,TRBV7-8,CASSPGTPYEQYF,TGTGCCAGCAGCCCCGGGACACCTTACGAGCAGTACTTC
many,TRBJ2-1,TRBD2,TRBV7-9,CASSLEAGAGSNEQFF,TGTGCCAGCAGCTTAGAAGCGGGAGCTGGGTCGAATGAGCAGTTCTTC
many,TRBJ1-1,-,TRBV12-3/TRBV12-4,CASSLDGGVNTEAFF,TGTGCCAGCAGTTTAGACGGAGGAGTTAACACTGAAGCTTTCTTT
-,TRBJ1-4,TRBD1,TRBV13,CASSHLSWTGRSEKLFF,TGTGCCAGCAGTCATCTCAGCTGGACAGGGAGGAGTGAAAAACTGTTTTTT
few,TRBJ2-1,TRBD2,TRBV5-6,CASSLGPGLAFEQFF,TGTGCCAGCAGCTTGGGTCCGGGACTAGCCTTTGAGCAGTTCTTC
many,TRBJ2-3,-,TRBV5-1,CASSLWPVADTSTDTQYF,TGCGCCAGCAGCTTGTGGCCAGTAGCGGATACTAGCACAGATACGCAGTATTTT
many,TRBJ1-5,-,TRBV2,CASSEAGGLNQPQHF,TGTGCCAGCAGTGAAGCGGGCGGCCTAAATCAGCCCCAGCATTTT
many,TRBJ2-7,-,TRBV7-2,CASSLIGAPSEQYF,TGTGCCAGCAGCTTAATCGGGGCGCCGAGCGAGCAGTACTTC
few,TRBJ2-1,-,TRBV4-2,CASSQDPRGSEQFF,TGTGCCAGCAGCCAAGATCCCCGGGGTAGTGAGCAGTTCTTC
-,TRBJ2-2,-,TRBV6-1,CASSEGTFNTGELFF,TGTGCCAGCAGTGAAGGGACTTTTAACACCGGGGAGCTGTTTTTT
many,TRBJ2-5,TRBD2,TRBV2,CASSERLAPSPETQYF,TGTGCCAGCAGTGAAAGACTAGCCCCATCTCCAGAGACCCAGTACTTC
few,TRBJ2-6,-,TRBV20-1,CSARRGYSGANVLTF,TGCAGTGCTAGGCGGGGCTACTCTGGGGCCAACGTCCTGACTTTC
few,TRBJ1-1,-,TRBV5-6,CASSLVGTDTEAFF,TGTGCCAGCAGCTTGGTAGGAACAGACACTGAAGCTTTCTTT
many,TRBJ2-3,-,TRBV9,CASSLGLYSTDTQYF,TGTGCCAGCAGCCTAGGACTATATAGCACAGATACGCAGTATTTT
many,TRBJ2-7,TRBD1,TRBV7-9,CASSLSVGGDEQYF,TGTGCCAGCAGCTTATCGGTAGGGGGCGACGAGCAGTACTTC
few,TRBJ2-1,-,TRBV5-5,CASSLGWMEPGNEQFF,TGTGCCAGCAGCTTGGGGTGGATGGAGCCGGGAAATGAGCAGTTCTTC
few,TRBJ2-1,TRBD2,TRBV6-1,CASKIAGEAFYNEQFF,TGTGCCAGCAAGATAGCGGGAGAGGCCTTCTACAATGAGCAGTTCTTC
-,TRBJ2-5,TRBD2,TRBV20-1,CSASGLAEYQETQYF,TGCAGTGCCTCAGGACTAGCGGAATACCAAGAGACCCAGTACTTC
few,TRBJ2-7,-,TRBV27,CASSLSEGAEEQYF,TGTGCCAGCAGTTTATCGGAGGGGGCGGAGGAGCAGTACTTC
once,TRBJ1-5,TRBD1,TRBV5-5,CASTPGQGFGQPQHF,TGTGCCAGCACCCCGGGACAGGGTTTTGGTCAGCCCCAGCATTTT
-,TRBJ2-3,-,TRBV15,CATSRGRQVRNTDTQYF,TGTGCCACCAGCAGAGGAAGACAAGTCCGTAACACAGATACGCAGTATTTT
many,TRBJ2-4,TRBD2,TRBV7-9,CASSSTAGGRENIQYF,TGTGCCAGCAGCTCCACGGCGGGAGGCAGGGAAAACATTCAGTACTTC
few,TRBJ1-1,-,TRBV10-3,CAIRPGSNTEAFF,TGTGCCATACGGCCGGGTTCCAACACTGAAGCTTTCTTT
many,TRBJ2-5,-,TRBV12-3/TRBV12-4,CASRTQGQETQYF,TGTGCCAGCAGAACACAGGGTCAAGAGACCCAGTACTTC
-,TRBJ2-1,TRBD2,TRBV4-1,CASSQSLAGAFYNEQFF,TGCGCCAGCAGCCAAAGCCTAGCGGGAGCCTTCTACAATGAGCAGTTCTTC
-,TRBJ2-1,TRBD1,TRBV6-4,CASSGDRSSYNEQFF,TGTGCCAGCAGTGGGGACAGATCCTCCTACAATGAGCAGTTCTTC
many,TRBJ2-1,TRBD2,TRBV3-1,CASSQDLGLVYNEQFF,TGTGCCAGCAGCCAAGACCTGGGACTAGTCTACAATGAGCAGTTCTTC
many,TRBJ2-5,-,TRBV12-3/TRBV12-4,CASRQTEETQYF,TGTGCCAGCAGACAGACAGAAGAGACCCAGTACTTC
many,TRBJ2-1,-,TRBV7-9,CASSLAGGLAPQFF,TGTGCCAGCAGCTTAGCGGGCGGGCTAGCCCCGCAGTTCTTC